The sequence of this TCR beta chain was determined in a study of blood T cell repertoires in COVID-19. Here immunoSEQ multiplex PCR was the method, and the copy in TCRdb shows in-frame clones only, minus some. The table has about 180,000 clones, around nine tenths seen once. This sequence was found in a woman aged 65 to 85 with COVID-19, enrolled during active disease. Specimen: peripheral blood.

The CDR3 protein is CASSQKRPPSNEQFF. The CDR3 DNA reads as TGTGCCAGCAGTCAAAAGCGGCCCCCCAGCAATGAGCAGTTCTTC. The chain couples TRBV6-5 to TRBJ2-1; possibly TRBD2 for D (5 bases). Germline V gene data show CDR1 as MNHEY and CDR2 as SVGAGI. The V and J ends lost 5 bases and 6 bases respectively, with 17 bases between them. The CDR3 has 15 residues.